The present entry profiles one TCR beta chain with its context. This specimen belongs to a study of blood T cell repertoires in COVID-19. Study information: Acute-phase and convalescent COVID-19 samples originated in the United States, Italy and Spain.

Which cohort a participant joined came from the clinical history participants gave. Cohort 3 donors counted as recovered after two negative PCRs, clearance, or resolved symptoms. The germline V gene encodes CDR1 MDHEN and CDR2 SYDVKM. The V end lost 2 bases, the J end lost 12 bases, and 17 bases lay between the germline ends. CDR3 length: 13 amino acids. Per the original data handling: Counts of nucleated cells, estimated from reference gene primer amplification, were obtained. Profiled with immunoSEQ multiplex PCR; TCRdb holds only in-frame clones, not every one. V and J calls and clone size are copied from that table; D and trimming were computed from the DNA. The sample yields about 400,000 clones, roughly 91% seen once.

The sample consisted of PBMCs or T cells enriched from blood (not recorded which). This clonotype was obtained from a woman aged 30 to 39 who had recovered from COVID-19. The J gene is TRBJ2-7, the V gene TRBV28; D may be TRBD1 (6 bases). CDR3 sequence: CASSLTGFEGPYF. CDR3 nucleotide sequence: TGTGCCAGCAGTTTAACAGGGTTTGAGGGTCCGTACTTC.